What follows are 5 T cell receptor beta chains derived from one specimen sequenced in a study of PD-1 blockade in classical Hodgkin lymphoma. The data were produced by immunoSEQ multiplex PCR, yet TCRdb's version contains in-frame clones alone and is incomplete. The sample yields over 2,500 clones, roughly 80% seen once. The time point is: newly diagnosed, previously untreated cHL patient sample. The investigators isolated CD8+ T cells from thawed PBMCs using magnetic negative selection. Sequenced material: CD8+ T cells from blood. Receptors originate from a human donor with classical Hodgkin lymphoma.

V and J are TRBV18 and TRBJ2-3; D gene ambiguous. Germline V CDR1 and CDR2: KGHSH, LQKENI. The CDR3 covers 11 residues. V was shortened by 3 bases and J by 8 bases, with 6 bases between the two germline ends. The CDR3 DNA follows: TGTGCCAGCTCACCCGGACGTACGCAGTATTTT. Translation: CASSPGRTQYF.

The chain is built from TRBV21-1 and TRBJ1-5. TRBV21-1 is labeled a pseudogene. The CDR3 contains 17 residues. CDR3 in amino acids: CASSKGVRGQGDQPQHF. Written as DNA, the CDR3 is TGTGCCAGCAGCAAAGGGGTACGGGGGCAAGGGGATCAGCCCCAGCATTTT.

This chain links TRBV7-6 with TRBJ2-1; 7 bases match TRBD2. This CDR3 contains 16 residues. The ends lost 5 bases at V and 6 bases at J; junction bases unmatched: 13. Looked up from germline, CDR1 is SGHVS and CDR2 is FNYEAQ. CDR3 loop: CASSPIGGEAGNEQFF. The CDR3 region has the DNA TGTGCCAGCAGCCCCATTGGGGGGGAGGCGGGCAATGAGCAGTTCTTC.

V gene TRBV7-8 combines with J gene TRBJ2-1; D may be TRBD2 (6 bases). V dropped 4 bases and J dropped 8 bases, with 21 bases sitting between them. The CDR3 has 16 amino acids. Germline CDR1 SGHVS, CDR2 FQNEAQ. CDR3 DNA sequence: TGTGCCAGCAGCTCGGGTACGGGAGCGGACGGGTATGAGCAGTTCTTC. As protein: CASSSGTGADGYEQFF.

The rearrangement joins TRBV4-3 to TRBJ2-1; 14 bases are a match to TRBD2. Trimming took 4 bases from V and 0 from J; bases not matched to a gene: 2. Germline V lookup: CDR1 LGHNA, CDR2 YSLEER. The CDR3 covers 17 residues. The CDR3 DNA sequence: TGCGCCAGCAGCCTTGGGACTAGCGGGAGCTCCTACAATGAGCAGTTCTTC. Its translation is CASSLGTSGSSYNEQFF.